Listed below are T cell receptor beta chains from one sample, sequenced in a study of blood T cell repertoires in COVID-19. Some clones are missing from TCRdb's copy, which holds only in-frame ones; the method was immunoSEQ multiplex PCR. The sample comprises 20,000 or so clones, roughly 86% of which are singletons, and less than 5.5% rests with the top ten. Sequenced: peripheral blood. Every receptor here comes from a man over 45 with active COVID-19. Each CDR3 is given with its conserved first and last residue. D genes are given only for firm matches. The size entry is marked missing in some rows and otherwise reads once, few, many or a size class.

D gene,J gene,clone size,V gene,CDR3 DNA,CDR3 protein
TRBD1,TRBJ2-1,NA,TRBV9,TGTGCCAGCAGCGACACGGGACAGGTCTACAATGAGCAGTTCTTC,CASSDTGQVYNEQFF
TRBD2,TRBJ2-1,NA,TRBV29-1,TGCAGCGTTGAGTTAGCGGGGGCCCCAGAGCAGTTCTTC,CSVELAGAPEQFF
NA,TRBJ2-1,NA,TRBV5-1,TGCGCCAGCAGCTTGGCTCCGGGGGGCGTAGGGGAGCAGTTCTTC,CASSLAPGGVGEQFF
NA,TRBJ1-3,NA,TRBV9,TGTGCCAGCAGCGTAAGGAGGACTGGAAACACCATATATTTT,CASSVRRTGNTIYF
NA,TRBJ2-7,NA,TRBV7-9,TGTGCCAGCAGCCTAAGCCCACGGGAAACCTACGAGCAGTACTTC,CASSLSPRETYEQYF
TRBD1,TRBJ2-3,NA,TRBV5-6,TGTGCCAGCAGCGGGACAGGAGATGGGACAGATACGCAGTATTTT,CASSGTGDGTDTQYF
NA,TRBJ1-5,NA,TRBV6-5,TGTGCCAGCAGTCAACAGGGTCTGGGCAATCAGCCCCAGCATTTT,CASSQQGLGNQPQHF
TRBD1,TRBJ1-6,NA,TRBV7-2,TGTGCCAGCAGCTTAAGGGGACAGTCACCCCTCCACTTT,CASSLRGQSPLHF
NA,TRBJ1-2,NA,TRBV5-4,TGTGCCAGCAGCACCTCGGGACACTCTAACTATGGCTACACCTTC,CASSTSGHSNYGYTF
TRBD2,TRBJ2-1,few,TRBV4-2,TGTGCCAGCAGCCAAGAAGGGGCGGGAGTCCCTTTTAATGAGCAGTTCTTC,CASSQEGAGVPFNEQFF
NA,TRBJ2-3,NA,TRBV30,TGTGCCTGGAGTGTACTCACTTCCTTGGATACGCAGTATTTT,CAWSVLTSLDTQYF
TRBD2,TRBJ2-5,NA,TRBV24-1,TGTGCCACCAGTGATTTTGCCGGGACTAGCAAAGGCCAAGAGACCCAGTACTTC,CATSDFAGTSKGQETQYF
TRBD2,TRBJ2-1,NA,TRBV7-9,TGTGCCAGCAGCTTAGCTAGCGGGAGCAGAAATGAGCAGTTCTTC,CASSLASGSRNEQFF
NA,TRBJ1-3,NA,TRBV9,TGTGCCAGCAGCGTGGGTCTAACAGGGTCTATAACTGGAAACACCATATATTTT,CASSVGLTGSITGNTIYF
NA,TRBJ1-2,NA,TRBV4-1,TGCGCCAGCAGTCTTTCGCCGGGACAATCTTCGGATGGCTACACCTTC,CASSLSPGQSSDGYTF